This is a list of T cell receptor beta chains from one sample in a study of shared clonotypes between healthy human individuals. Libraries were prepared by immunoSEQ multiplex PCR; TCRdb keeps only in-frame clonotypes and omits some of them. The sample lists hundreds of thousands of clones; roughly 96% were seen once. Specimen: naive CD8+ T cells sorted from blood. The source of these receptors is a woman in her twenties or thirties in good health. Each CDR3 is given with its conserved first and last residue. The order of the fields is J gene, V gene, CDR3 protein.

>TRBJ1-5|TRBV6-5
CASETGFNSNQPQHF
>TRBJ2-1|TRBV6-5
CASSYSSGSDNEQFF
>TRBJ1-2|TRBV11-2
CASSLGHYGYTF
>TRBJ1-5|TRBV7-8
CASSLATQGAFSNQPQHF
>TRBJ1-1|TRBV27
CASSQGGYTEAFF
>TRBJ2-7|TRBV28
CASSLLRSYEQYF
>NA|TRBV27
CASSLGRIYEQYF
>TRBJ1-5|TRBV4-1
CASSQVALFSNQPQHF
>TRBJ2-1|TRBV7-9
CASSPAGGEDYNEQFF
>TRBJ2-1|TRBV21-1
CASSLLDEQFF
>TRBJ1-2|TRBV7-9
CASSPGLNYGYTF
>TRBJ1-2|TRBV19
CASSPGQGYFGYTF
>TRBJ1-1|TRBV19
CASSQGDTEAFF
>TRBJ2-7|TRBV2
CASRTTSGRVYEQYF
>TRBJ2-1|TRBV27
CASSPGLDYNEQFF
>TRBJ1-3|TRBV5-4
CASSQDSQSGNTIYF
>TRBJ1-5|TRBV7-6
CASPPIDRRYSNQPQHF
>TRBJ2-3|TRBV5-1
CASSLDSSAGTDTQYF
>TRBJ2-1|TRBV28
CASRSFGAYPVPQYNEQFF
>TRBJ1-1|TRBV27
CASRLDRGYEAFF
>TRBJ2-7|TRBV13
CASSLRSSGTYEQYF
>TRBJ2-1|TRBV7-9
CASSPDSPVDEQFF
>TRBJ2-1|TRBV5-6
CASSSGTGMSEQFF
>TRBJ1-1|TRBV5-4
CASSFDPGGTEAFF
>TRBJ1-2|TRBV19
CASRQGGAYYGYTF
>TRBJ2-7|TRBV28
CASSLRPSAYEQYF
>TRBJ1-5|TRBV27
CASMGGYNQPQHF
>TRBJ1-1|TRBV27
CASGQTGLTEAFF
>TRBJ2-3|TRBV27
CASVMGTSGGGTDTQYF
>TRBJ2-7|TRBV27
CASSPGPGTGVGPYEQYF
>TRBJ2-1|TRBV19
CASSAQRGGSYNEQFF
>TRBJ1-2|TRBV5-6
CASSQQGSYGYTF